The 17 T cell receptor beta chains presented below share a single source sample, sequenced in a study of early T cells in non-severe SARS-CoV-2 infection. Each CDR3 protein gets one entry after TCRdb re-called the 5' RACE reads with MiXCR. The repertoire consists of about 110,000 distinct CDR3 sequences, with 10% to 15% occurring once and the leading ten covering around 4%. Sample: whole blood, taken at baseline. These receptors were collected from an adult who was a healthcare worker with PCR-confirmed SARS-CoV-2 infection or an uninfected control (not recorded which).

CDR3 protein: CASSERTALGPLHF. The CDR3 coding sequence is TGTGCCAGCAGTGAAAGGACGGCCTTGGGACCCCTCCACTTT. The genes are TRBV6-1 and TRBJ1-6; D is unresolved. CDR1 is MNHNS and CDR2 is SASEGT in the germline V gene. This CDR3 comprises 14 residues. Trimming removed 2 bases at V and 12 bases at J, with 14 bases between.

The sample holds many counts of this clonotype. The chain joins TRBV2 to TRBJ1-5; D is uncertain. Trimming left V 8 bases short and J 0 bases short, with 17 bases between. Germline V CDR1 and CDR2: SNHLY, FYNNEI. CDR3 length: 16 amino acids. The CDR3 is CASSTRRQASNQPQHF. DNA of the CDR3: TGTGCCAGCTCAACCCGCCGGCAGGCTAGCAATCAGCCCCAGCATTTT.

This clonotype occurred a few times. The chain combines TRBV12-3 or TRBV12-4 with TRBJ2-1, with TRBD2 matching over 12 bases. The CDR3 spans 14 residues. The V and J ends lost 6 bases and 6 bases, in that order; junction bases with no gene match: 3. Here the CDR3 DNA reads TGTGCCAGCAGGACTAGCGGGAGTACCAATGAGCAGTTCTTC. Amino acid sequence: CASRTSGSTNEQFF.

This clonotype was seen a handful of times. The chain couples TRBV5-1 to TRBJ2-1; D unclear. This CDR3 contains 9 residues. Germline assignment: CDR1 SGHRS and CDR2 YFSETQ. The V end was cut by 5 bases, the J end by 7 bases, with 1 base between. As DNA, the CDR3 is TGCGCCAGCAGGAATGAGCAGTTCTTC. Residues: CASRNEQFF.

This sequence joins TRBV20-1 and TRBJ2-3; D is unresolved. Per germline, CDR1 DFQATT and CDR2 SNEGSKA (reference sequence). The V end was cut by 1 base, the J end by 0 bases, with 5 bases between. This CDR3 has 13 amino acids. DNA of the CDR3: TGCAGTGCTAGAGGAGCAAGCACAGATACGCAGTATTTT. Its translation is CSARGASTDTQYF.

The chain combines TRBV20-1 with TRBJ2-7; TRBD2 aligns across 12 bases. V was pared by 4 bases and J by 3 bases, with 4 bases of the junction left unmatched. Germline V gene lookup returns CDR1 DFQATT and CDR2 SNEGSKA (reference sequence). This CDR3 comprises 14 residues. In nucleotides, the CDR3 is TGCAGTGCTATTGGGACTAGCGGGTTCTACGAGCAGTACTTC. Its translation: CSAIGTSGFYEQYF.

This clonotype was counted between two and nine times. The chain uses TRBV28 and TRBJ2-1; D is ambiguous. CDR1 is MDHEN and CDR2 is SYDVKM in the germline V gene. This CDR3 comprises 13 residues. V was clipped by 5 bases and J by 9 bases, with 14 bases between them. DNA of the CDR3: TGTGCCAGCAGTACACTGGACCTGGGTGAGCAGTTCTTC. Translated: CASSTLDLGEQFF. The complete variable domain, with remaining parts taken from reference TRBV28 and TRBJ2-1, reads DVKVTQSSRYLVKRTGEKVFLECVQDMDHENMFWYRQDPGLGLRLIYFSYDVKMKEKGDIPEGYSVSREKKERFSLILESASTNQTSMYLCASSTLDLGEQFFGPGTRLTVL.

This clonotype was recorded many times. V usage is TRBV7-3 and J usage is TRBJ2-2, with 9 bases aligning to TRBD2. This CDR3 region has 16 residues. Germline V gene lookup returns CDR1 SGHTA and CDR2 FQGTGA. V was clipped by 4 bases and J by 1 base; unmatched bases: 4. The CDR3, as DNA: TGTGCCAGCAGCTCGAATAGCGGGAGGAACACCGGGGAGCTGTTTTTT. Translating it yields CASSSNSGRNTGELFF.

This clonotype has at least ten counts. The chain has TRBV11-2 and TRBJ2-7; TRBD1 matches at 9 bases. Trimming at V came to 7 bases and at J to 7 bases, leaving 8 bases not matched to a gene. Germline CDR1 is SGHAT and CDR2 is FQNNGV. The CDR3 sequence is 13 residues long. In DNA, the CDR3 is TGTGCCAGCACCGGACAGGGGTGGTGGGAGCAGTACTTC. Protein sequence: CASTGQGWWEQYF.

This rearrangement joins TRBV7-2 to TRBJ2-2; D gene uncertain. Trimming pared 2 bases from V and 8 bases from J, leaving 6 bases between. Looked up from germline, CDR1 is SGHTA and CDR2 is FQGNSA. This CDR3 has 12 amino acids. Written as DNA, the CDR3 is TGTGCCAGCAGCTTACTACGAGGGGAGCTGTTTTTT. Translation gives CASSLLRGELFF.

CDR3 coding DNA: TGCAGTGCTAGAGATAGCAGGGAAAGCTATGGCTACACCTTC. This gives the protein CSARDSRESYGYTF. The chain couples TRBV20-1 to TRBJ1-2; tentatively, D is TRBD1 (5 bases). The CDR3 has 14 amino acids. Deletions cut 0 bases from V and 4 bases from J, with 12 bases between. In germline, CDR1 is DFQATT, CDR2 SNEGSKA (reference sequence).

This clonotype was seen only a few times. The rearrangement links TRBV12-3 or TRBV12-4 to TRBJ2-4, with D possibly matching TRBD1 (6 bases). V shed 6 bases and J shed 1 base, with 16 bases lying between them. The CDR3 spans 16 residues. CDR3 loop: CASRRRGNSAKNIQYF. The CDR3 DNA is TGTGCCAGCAGGAGAAGGGGGAATTCGGCCAAAAACATTCAGTACTTC.

Ten or more counts support this clonotype. The chain employs TRBV6-1 and TRBJ2-7, with a tentative D call TRBD1 (5 bases). In germline, CDR1 is MNHNS, CDR2 SASEGT. The CDR3 has 16 amino acids. V was trimmed by 2 bases and J by 0 bases, leaving 14 bases between them. As DNA, the CDR3 is TGTGCCAGCAGTGAAATTTGGGGCGCACTCTCCTACGAGCAGTACTTC. Residues: CASSEIWGALSYEQYF.

This sequence joins TRBV30 and TRBJ1-5, with TRBD1 as a possible D gene (6 bases). The V and J ends lost 4 bases and 4 bases respectively, with 8 bases between them. The CDR3 has 12 residues. The germline CDR1 and CDR2 sequences are GTSNPN and SVGIG (reference sequence). The CDR3 protein is CAWKRGNQPQHF. The CDR3 bases are TGTGCCTGGAAGAGGGGGAATCAGCCCCAGCATTTT.

Worth noting for this clonotype: The junction shows a germline mismatch at one end, possibly a read error. This chain connects TRBV28 to TRBJ2-7, with D possibly matching TRBD2 (5 bases). Germline V gives CDR1 MDHEN, CDR2 SYDVKM. This CDR3 comprises 14 residues. In nucleotides, the CDR3 is TGTGCCAGCAGTTTTGACTCGGGGATTAAGACCTCGGACTTC. Translating gives CASSFDSGIKTSDF.

This clonotype has a count of ten or more. The gene calls are TRBV27 and TRBJ2-3; TRBD2 aligns across 8 bases. The germline CDR1 and CDR2 sequences are MNHEY and SMNVEV (reference sequence). With V trimmed by 5 bases and J by 2 bases, 6 bases remained unmatched. The CDR3 sequence is 15 residues long. The CDR3: CASSPNGRATDTQYF. For the CDR3, the DNA is TGTGCCAGCAGTCCTAACGGGAGGGCCACAGATACGCAGTATTTT.

This clonotype has more than one count but fewer than ten. The chain recombines TRBV5-1 with TRBJ1-1, with D possibly matching TRBD1 (5 bases). Trimming left V 4 bases short and J 3 bases short, with 19 bases between. Germline V CDR1 and CDR2: SGHRS, YFSETQ. There are 16 residues in the CDR3. Here the CDR3 DNA reads TGCGCCAGCAGCCCGATAAGTTGGGGCAGAGACACTGAAGCTTTCTTT. This gives the protein CASSPISWGRDTEAFF.